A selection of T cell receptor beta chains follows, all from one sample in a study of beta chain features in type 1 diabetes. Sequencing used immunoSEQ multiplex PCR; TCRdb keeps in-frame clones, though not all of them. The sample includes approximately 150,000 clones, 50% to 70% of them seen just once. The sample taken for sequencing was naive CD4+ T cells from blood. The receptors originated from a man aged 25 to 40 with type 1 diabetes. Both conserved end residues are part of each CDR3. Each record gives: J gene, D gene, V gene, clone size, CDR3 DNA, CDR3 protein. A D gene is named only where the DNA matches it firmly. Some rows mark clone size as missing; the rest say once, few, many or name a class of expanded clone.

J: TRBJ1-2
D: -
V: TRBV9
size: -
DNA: TGTGCCAGCAGCGTAGACGGCTTCTATGGCTACACCTTC
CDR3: CASSVDGFYGYTF

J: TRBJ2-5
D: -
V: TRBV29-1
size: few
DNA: TGCAGCGTAAACCGGGACCAGGCGAAAGAGACCCAGTACTTC
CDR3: CSVNRDQAKETQYF

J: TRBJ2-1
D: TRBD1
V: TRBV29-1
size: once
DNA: TGCAGCGCCAGACAGGGGAATCTGCGCAATGAGCAGTTCTTC
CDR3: CSARQGNLRNEQFF

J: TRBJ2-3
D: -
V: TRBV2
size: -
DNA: TGTGCCAGCAGAATGGACGGCACAGATACGCAGTATTTT
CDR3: CASRMDGTDTQYF

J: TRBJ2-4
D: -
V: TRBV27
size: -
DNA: TGTGCCAGCAGTTCGGCGGGACAGCAAAACATTCAGTACTTC
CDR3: CASSSAGQQNIQYF

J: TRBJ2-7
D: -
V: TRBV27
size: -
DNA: TGTGCCAGCAGTTCTTTCACCCCGGGACAACACGAGCAGTACTTC
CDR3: CASSSFTPGQHEQYF

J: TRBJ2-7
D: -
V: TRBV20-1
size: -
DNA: TGCAGTGCTAACTTAGGGGACCCCCAGTACTTC
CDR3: CSANLGDPQYF

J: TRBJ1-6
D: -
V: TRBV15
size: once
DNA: TGTGCCACCAGCAGAGACCTCAGAGTGAATTCACCCCTCCACTTT
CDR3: CATSRDLRVNSPLHF

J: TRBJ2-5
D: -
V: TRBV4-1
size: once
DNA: TGCGCCAGCAGCCTCGCCGTACAAGAGACCCAGTACTTC
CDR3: CASSLAVQETQYF

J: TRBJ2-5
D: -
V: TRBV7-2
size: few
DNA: TGTGCCAGCAGCTTAGGGGTCCAAGAGACCCAGTACTTC
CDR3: CASSLGVQETQYF

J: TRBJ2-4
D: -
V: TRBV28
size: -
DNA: TGTGCCACCTGCAGGGTGGACAAAAACATTCAGTACTTC
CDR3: CATCRVDKNIQYF

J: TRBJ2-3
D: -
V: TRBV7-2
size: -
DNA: TGTGCCAGCAGCTCCAGGGAGAGGTCAGATACGCAGTATTTT
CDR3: CASSSRERSDTQYF

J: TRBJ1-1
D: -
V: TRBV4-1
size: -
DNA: TGCGCCAGCAGCCAAGCCGAAAGGGAGAACACTGAAGCTTTCTTT
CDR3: CASSQAERENTEAFF

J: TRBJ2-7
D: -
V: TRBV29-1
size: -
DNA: TGCAGCGTGCAAGGGCCGGGACTCCACCCCTACGAGCAGTACTTC
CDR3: CSVQGPGLHPYEQYF

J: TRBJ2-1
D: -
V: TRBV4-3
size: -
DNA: TGCGCCAGCAGCCAAGAGTCCCTTAGGCCTAGCGTTATCCATGAGCAGTTCTTC
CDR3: CASSQESLRPSVIHEQFF

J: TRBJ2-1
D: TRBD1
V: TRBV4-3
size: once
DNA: TGCGCCAGCAGTGGACAGGGGATAGGTGAGCAGTTCTTC
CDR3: CASSGQGIGEQFF

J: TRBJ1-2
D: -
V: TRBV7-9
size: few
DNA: TGTGCCAGCAGCTTTCAGGGAGAAAGGGGAAGTGGCTACACCTTC
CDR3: CASSFQGERGSGYTF

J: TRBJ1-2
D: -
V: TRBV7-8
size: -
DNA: TGTGCCAGCAGCATAACGTCGGGACCCGGACGAGGCTACACCTTC
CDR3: CASSITSGPGRGYTF

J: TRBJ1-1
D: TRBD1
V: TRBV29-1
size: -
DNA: TGCAGCGTGTGGACAGGAAACACTGAAGCTTTCTTT
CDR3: CSVWTGNTEAFF

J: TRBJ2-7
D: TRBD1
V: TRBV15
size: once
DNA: TGTGCCACCAGCAGAGCGAGGACAGGGAGCTCCTACGAGCAGTACTTC
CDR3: CATSRARTGSSYEQYF

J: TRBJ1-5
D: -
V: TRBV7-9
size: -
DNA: TGTGCCAGCAGCCTCAATCAGCCCCAGCATTTT
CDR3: CASSLNQPQHF

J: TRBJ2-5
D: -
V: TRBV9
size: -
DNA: TGTGCCAGCAGCGCGGACAGCGGGATTGAGACCCAGTACTTC
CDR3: CASSADSGIETQYF